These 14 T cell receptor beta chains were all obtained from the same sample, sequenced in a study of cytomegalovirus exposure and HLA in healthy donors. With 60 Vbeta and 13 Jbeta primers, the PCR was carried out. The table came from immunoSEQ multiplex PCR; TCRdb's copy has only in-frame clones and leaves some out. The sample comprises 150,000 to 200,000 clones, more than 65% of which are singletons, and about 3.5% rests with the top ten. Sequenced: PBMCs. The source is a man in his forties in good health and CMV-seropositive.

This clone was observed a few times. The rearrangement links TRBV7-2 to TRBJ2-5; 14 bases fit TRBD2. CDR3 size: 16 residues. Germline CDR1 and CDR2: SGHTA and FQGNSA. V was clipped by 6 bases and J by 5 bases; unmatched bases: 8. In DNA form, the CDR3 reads TGTGCCAGCAGTTCCCTGCGACTAGCGGGGGGGGAGACCCAGTACTTC. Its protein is CASSSLRLAGGETQYF.

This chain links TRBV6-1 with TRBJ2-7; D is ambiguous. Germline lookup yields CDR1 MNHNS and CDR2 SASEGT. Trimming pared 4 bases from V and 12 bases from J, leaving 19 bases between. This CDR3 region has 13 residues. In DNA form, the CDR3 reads TGTGCCAGCAGTGTCTGGCTCGAAGTTGAGGTGTACTTC. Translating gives CASSVWLEVEVYF.

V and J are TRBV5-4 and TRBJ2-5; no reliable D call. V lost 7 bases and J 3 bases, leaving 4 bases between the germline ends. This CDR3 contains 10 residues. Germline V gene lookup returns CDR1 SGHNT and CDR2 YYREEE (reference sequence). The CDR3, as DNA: TGTGCCAGCGGCAAAGAGACCCAGTACTTC. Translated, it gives CASGKETQYF.

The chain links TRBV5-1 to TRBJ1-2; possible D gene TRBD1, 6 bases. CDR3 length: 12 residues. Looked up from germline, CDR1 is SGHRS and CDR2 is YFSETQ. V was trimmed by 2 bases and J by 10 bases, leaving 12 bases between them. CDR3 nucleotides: TGCGCCAGCAGCTTAGCAGGGGAGTACTACACCTTC. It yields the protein CASSLAGEYYTF.

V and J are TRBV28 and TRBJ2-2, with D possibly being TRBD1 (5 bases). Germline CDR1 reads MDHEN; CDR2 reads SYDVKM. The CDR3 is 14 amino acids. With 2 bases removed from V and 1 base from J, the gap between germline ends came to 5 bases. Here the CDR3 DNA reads TGTGCCAGCAGTTTACAGGGGAACACCGGGGAGCTGTTTTTT. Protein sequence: CASSLQGNTGELFF.

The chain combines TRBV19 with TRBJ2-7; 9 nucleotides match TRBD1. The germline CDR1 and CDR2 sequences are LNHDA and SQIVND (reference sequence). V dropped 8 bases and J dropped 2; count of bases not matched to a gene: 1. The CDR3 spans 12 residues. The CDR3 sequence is CASGTGPYEQYF. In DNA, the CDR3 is TGTGCCAGTGGGACAGGGCCCTACGAGCAGTACTTC.

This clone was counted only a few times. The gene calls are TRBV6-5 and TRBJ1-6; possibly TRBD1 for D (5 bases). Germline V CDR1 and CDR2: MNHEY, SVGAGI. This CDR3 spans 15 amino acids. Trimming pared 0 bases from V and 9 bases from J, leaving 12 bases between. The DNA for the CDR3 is TGTGCCAGCAGTTACTCTGGCCAGGGAGGTTCACCCCTCCACTTT. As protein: CASSYSGQGGSPLHF.

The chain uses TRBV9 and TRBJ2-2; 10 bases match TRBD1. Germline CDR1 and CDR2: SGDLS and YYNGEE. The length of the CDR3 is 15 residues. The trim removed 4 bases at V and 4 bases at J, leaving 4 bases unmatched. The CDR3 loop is CASSLRTGGTGELFF. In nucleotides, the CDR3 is TGTGCCAGCAGCCTCAGGACAGGGGGCACCGGGGAGCTGTTTTTT. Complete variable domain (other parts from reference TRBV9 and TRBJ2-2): DSGVTQTPKHLITATGQRVTLRCSPRSGDLSVYWYQQSLDQGLQFLIQYYNGEERAKGNILERFSAQQFPDLHSELNLSSLELGDSALYFCASSLRTGGTGELFFGEGSRLTVL.

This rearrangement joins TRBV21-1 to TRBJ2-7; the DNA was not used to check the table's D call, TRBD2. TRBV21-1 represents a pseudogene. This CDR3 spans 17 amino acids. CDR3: CASSKGDQLAGADEQYF. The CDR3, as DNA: TGTGCCAGCAGCAAAGGTGACCAACTAGCGGGAGCCGACGAGCAGTACTTC.

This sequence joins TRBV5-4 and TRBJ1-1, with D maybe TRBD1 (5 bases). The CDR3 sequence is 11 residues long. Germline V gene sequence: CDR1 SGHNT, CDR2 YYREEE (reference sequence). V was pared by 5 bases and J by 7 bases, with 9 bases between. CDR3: CASRGEFEAFF. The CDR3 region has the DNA TGTGCCAGCAGAGGGGAATTTGAAGCTTTCTTT.

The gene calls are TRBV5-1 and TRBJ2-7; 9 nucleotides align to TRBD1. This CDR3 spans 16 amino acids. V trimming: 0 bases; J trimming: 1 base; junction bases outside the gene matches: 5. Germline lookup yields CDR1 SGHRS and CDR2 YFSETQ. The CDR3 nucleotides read TGCGCCAGCAGCTTGGCCCTGGGACAGGGATCCTACGAGCAGTACTTC. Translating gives CASSLALGQGSYEQYF.

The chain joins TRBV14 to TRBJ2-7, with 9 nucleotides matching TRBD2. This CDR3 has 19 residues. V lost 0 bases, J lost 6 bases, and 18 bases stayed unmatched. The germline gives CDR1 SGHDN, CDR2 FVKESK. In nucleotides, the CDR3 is TGTGCCAGCAGCCAAGAATGGTCTTTCGGGTTAGCGGGAGTCCGCGAGCAGTACTTC. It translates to CASSQEWSFGLAGVREQYF.

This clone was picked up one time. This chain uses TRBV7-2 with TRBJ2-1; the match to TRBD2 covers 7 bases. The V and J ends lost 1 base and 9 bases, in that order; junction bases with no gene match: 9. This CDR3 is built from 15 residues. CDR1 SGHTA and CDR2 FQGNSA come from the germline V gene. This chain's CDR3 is CASSLGWAGRSEQFF. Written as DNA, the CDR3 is TGTGCCAGCAGCTTAGGGTGGGCCGGGAGGAGTGAGCAGTTCTTC.

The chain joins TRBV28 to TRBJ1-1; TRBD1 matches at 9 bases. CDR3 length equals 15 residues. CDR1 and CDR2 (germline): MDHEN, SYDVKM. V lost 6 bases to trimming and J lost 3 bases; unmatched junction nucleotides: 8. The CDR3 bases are TGTGCCAGCAGCCCACAACAGGGGGCGGACACTGAAGCTTTCTTT. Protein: CASSPQQGADTEAFF. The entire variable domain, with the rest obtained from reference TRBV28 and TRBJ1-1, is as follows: DVKVTQSSRYLVKRTGEKVFLECVQDMDHENMFWYRQDPGLGLRLIYFSYDVKMKEKGDIPEGYSVSREKKERFSLILESASTNQTSMYLCASSPQQGADTEAFFGQGTRLTVV.